The 29 T cell receptor beta chains given below trace back to one sample, sequenced in a study of stem cell transplantation in POMP-related autoinflammatory disease. Assay: immunoSEQ multiplex PCR; the TCRdb copy retains only in-frame clones and omits some. The table has some 9,900 clones, around 79% seen once; the top ten hold just over 4.5%. Source: CD4+ T cells from PBMCs, taken after stem cell transplantation. These receptors were collected from a human patient with POMP-related autoinflammation and immune dysregulation (PRAID). Some T cells may originate from the graft donor.

The CDR3 region is CASSLGAQSSYNEQFF. The CDR3 bases are TGTGCCAGCAGCTTGGGGGCACAGAGCTCCTACAATGAGCAGTTCTTC. The chain combines TRBV5-4 with TRBJ2-1; D unresolved. Germline assignment: CDR1 SGHNT and CDR2 YYREEE (reference sequence). The CDR3 is 16 residues long. The V end lost 0 bases, the J end lost 0 bases, and 10 bases lay between the germline ends.

The rearrangement uses TRBV7-9 and TRBJ2-1, with D unresolved. Trimming removed 1 base at V and 12 bases at J, with 10 bases between. Germline V lookup: CDR1 SEHNR, CDR2 FQNEAQ (reference sequence). The length of the CDR3 is 12 residues. The CDR3 protein is CASSLESVGQFF. CDR3 DNA sequence: TGTGCCAGCAGCTTAGAGAGCGTTGGGCAGTTCTTC.

The genes are TRBV7-9 and TRBJ1-2, with 11 bases fitting TRBD1. The ends lost 5 bases at V and 6 bases at J; junction bases unmatched: 5. The CDR3 is 14 residues long. The V gene's germline CDR1 is SEHNR and CDR2 FQNEAQ (reference sequence). The CDR3 reads CASSRDRGLDGYTF. The CDR3 DNA reads TGTGCCAGCAGCCGGGACAGGGGGTTGGATGGCTACACCTTC.

This rearrangement joins TRBV5-1 to TRBJ2-7, with D possibly matching TRBD1 (5 bases). V was cut by 3 bases and J by 0 bases, with 13 bases left in between. Germline loops: CDR1 SGHRS, CDR2 YFSETQ. This CDR3 is built from 15 residues. Here the CDR3 reads CASSYVGADSYEQYF. In nucleotides, the CDR3 is TGCGCCAGCAGCTACGTAGGGGCGGACTCCTACGAGCAGTACTTC.

V gene TRBV24-1 combines with J gene TRBJ2-6; D is ambiguous. Germline V gene sequence: CDR1 KGHDR, CDR2 SFDVKD. This CDR3 has 15 residues. V was cut by 5 bases and J by 3 bases, with 10 bases left in between. The CDR3 here is CATSVNHGGANVLTF. CDR3 nucleotide sequence: TGTGCCACCAGTGTTAACCACGGTGGGGCCAACGTCCTGACTTTC.

The chain joins TRBV11-2 to TRBJ1-3; D is possibly TRBD1 (5 bases). V lost 5 bases to trimming and J lost 6 bases, with 14 bases between them. The CDR3 is 14 residues long. Per the germline V gene, CDR1 is SGHAT and CDR2 is FQNNGV. The CDR3, as DNA: TGTGCCAGCAGCATGACGGAGGGGCTAAACACCATATATTTT. Encoded protein: CASSMTEGLNTIYF.

On this clone: The junction differs from germline at one of its ends, possibly a read error. This sequence joins TRBV7-9 and TRBJ2-1; 9 positions match TRBD2. Germline V gives CDR1 SEHNR, CDR2 FQNEAQ (reference sequence). The CDR3 loop spans 17 amino acids. The CDR3 nucleotides are TGTGCCAGCAGCTTACGGCCTAGCGGGGAGTCCTCCAATGAGCAGTTCTTC. This codes for CASSLRPSGESSNEQFF. The full variable domain, in which reference TRBV7-9 and TRBJ2-1 provide the parts outside the CDR3, is DTGVSQNPRHKITKRGQNVTFRCDPISEHNRLYWYRQTLGQGPEFLTYFQNEAQLEKSRLLSDRFSAERPKGSFSTLEIQRTEQGDSAMYLCASSLRPSGESSNEQFFGPGTRLTVL.

In this sample, this clone turned up once. V and J are TRBV11-1 and TRBJ2-6; 12 nucleotides match TRBD1. There are 14 residues in the CDR3. Germline-derived CDR1 and CDR2 are SGHAT and FQDESV (reference sequence). V lost 3 bases, J lost 11 bases, and 2 bases stayed unmatched. The CDR3 loop reads CASSLGQGAYVLTF. The CDR3 DNA is TGTGCCAGCAGCTTGGGACAGGGGGCTTACGTCCTGACTTTC.

A note on this clone: Additional DNA sequences in this sample encode the identical CDR3. The rearrangement links TRBV9 to TRBJ2-2, with 7 nucleotides matching TRBD2. The V and J ends lost 4 bases and 4 bases, in that order; junction bases with no gene match: 16. CDR3 length: 18 amino acids. CDR1 is SGDLS and CDR2 is YYNGEE in the germline V gene. CDR3 in amino acids: CASSLRGVGPSSTGELFF. In nucleotides, the CDR3 is TGTGCCAGCAGCCTTCGGGGGGTGGGGCCCTCGAGCACCGGGGAGCTGTTTTTT. Combining the CDR3 with reference TRBV9 and TRBJ2-2 gives the whole variable domain DSGVTQTPKHLITATGQRVTLRCSPRSGDLSVYWYQQSLDQGLQFLIQYYNGEERAKGNILERFSAQQFPDLHSELNLSSLELGDSALYFCASSLRGVGPSSTGELFFGEGSRLTVL.

This chain links TRBV6-5 with TRBJ2-1; TRBD2 aligns across 8 bases. The CDR3 runs to 16 residues. After removal of 0 bases from V and 5 bases from J, the junction contained 6 bases not matched to a gene. The V gene's germline CDR1 is MNHEY and CDR2 SVGAGI. The DNA of the CDR3 is TGTGCCAGCAGTTACTCTATCCTAGCGGGCAACAATGAGCAGTTCTTC. This translates into CASSYSILAGNNEQFF.

V is TRBV13 and J is TRBJ1-6; D is unclear. Germline lookup yields CDR1 PRHDT and CDR2 FYEKMQ (reference sequence). Trimming cost V 2 bases and J 7 bases, with 6 bases left between them. CDR3 length: 13 residues. The CDR3 coding sequence is TGTGCCAGCAGCTTACATGGCAATTCACCCCTCCACTTT. Translation: CASSLHGNSPLHF.

The gene calls are TRBV5-1 and TRBJ2-5; D may match TRBD1 or TRBD2 (5 bases each). Looked up from germline, CDR1 is SGHRS and CDR2 is YFSETQ. The CDR3 is 15 residues long. The V gene lost 4 bases and the J gene lost 5 bases, with 18 bases spanning the gap. CDR3 in amino acids: CASSVTNTRGETQYF. CDR3 sequence (DNA): TGCGCCAGCAGCGTAACGAACACTAGGGGCGAGACCCAGTACTTC.

A few counts support this clone. J is TRBJ2-2 and V is TRBV2; weak D call: TRBD2 (5 bases). Germline loops: CDR1 SNHLY, CDR2 FYNNEI. This CDR3 region has 13 residues. The V end lost 6 bases, the J end lost 6 bases, and 11 bases lay between the germline ends. Here the CDR3 reads CASSARVAGELFF. CDR3 nucleotides: TGTGCCAGCAGCGCGCGGGTGGCCGGGGAGCTGTTTTTT.

This clone has only a few counts. The chain uses TRBV7-9 and TRBJ2-4; D is unclear. Germline V gives CDR1 SEHNR, CDR2 FQNEAQ (reference sequence). V dropped 6 bases and J dropped 0 bases, with 15 bases sitting between them. This CDR3 contains 16 residues. CDR3 residues: CASSSHTTIAKNIQYF. The CDR3 nucleotides read TGTGCCAGCAGTAGTCACACGACCATAGCCAAAAACATTCAGTACTTC.

The chain employs TRBV18 and TRBJ2-3; D unresolved. This CDR3 spans 11 amino acids. V lost 2 bases to trimming and J lost 6 bases, with 3 bases between them. Germline lookup yields CDR1 KGHSH and CDR2 LQKENI. CDR3 region: CASSPKDTQYF. The CDR3 DNA reads TGTGCCAGCTCACCAAAGGATACGCAGTATTTT.

The CDR3 nucleotides read TGTGCCAGCAGCCCCAGGGACCAGGAAGGATCGCAGTTCTTC. Protein: CASSPRDQEGSQFF. The V and J genes are TRBV13 and TRBJ2-1; the D gene could be TRBD1 or TRBD2 (5 bases each). Trimming removed 5 bases at V and 12 bases at J, with 20 bases between. The CDR3 runs 14 residues. Looked up from germline, CDR1 is PRHDT and CDR2 is FYEKMQ (reference sequence).

Worth noting for this clone: Its ends do not fully match the called genes, so a read error is possible. V is TRBV7-2 and J is TRBJ1-6; TRBD1 matches 8 bases. In germline, CDR1 is SGHTA, CDR2 FQGNSA. This CDR3 is 14 amino acids long. The CDR3 nucleotides read TGTGCCAGCAGTTTAGGGACAGGTGGTTCACCCCTCCACTTT. It is translated as CASSLGTGGSPLHF.

V usage is TRBV30 and J usage is TRBJ2-5; 9 bases agree with TRBD2. The CDR3 totals 15 residues. V gave up 2 bases and J gave up 2 bases; unmatched junction bases: 6. Germline V CDR1 and CDR2: GTSNPN, SVGIG (reference sequence). CDR3 DNA sequence: TGTGCCTGGAGTCGGACTAGCGCCACACAAGAGACCCAGTACTTC. Protein: CAWSRTSATQETQYF.

The chain recombines TRBV7-2 with TRBJ1-3, with a possible D match to TRBD1 (6 bases). The V end lost 5 bases, the J end lost 3 bases, and 17 bases lay between the germline ends. CDR3 length: 16 amino acids. The germline CDR1 and CDR2 sequences are SGHTA and FQGNSA. As DNA, the CDR3 is TGTGCCAGCAGCAGAGGACAGATATTGTATGGAAACACCATATATTTT. As protein: CASSRGQILYGNTIYF.

The DNA of the CDR3 is TGTGCCAGCAGCCCCGGATCCCGGACTAGCGGGAGTGTGACAGATACGCAGTATTTT. Protein: CASSPGSRTSGSVTDTQYF. This chain uses TRBV9 with TRBJ2-3; 13 bases agree with TRBD2. Germline V gene data show CDR1 as SGDLS and CDR2 as YYNGEE. The CDR3 has 19 amino acids. The J segment lost 3 bases and the V segment lost 4 bases, leaving 14 bases of the junction unmatched.

The chain employs TRBV18 and TRBJ1-1; D may be TRBD1 (5 bases). This CDR3 spans 15 amino acids. Germline V gene data show CDR1 as KGHSH and CDR2 as LQKENI. Between the trimmed V and J ends, which lost 0 bases and 2 bases, there was a span of 10 bases. This chain's CDR3 is CASSPPSGVNTEAFF. Here the CDR3 DNA reads TGTGCCAGCTCACCACCCTCGGGGGTTAACACTGAAGCTTTCTTT.

The rearrangement links TRBV6-2 or TRBV6-3 to TRBJ2-7; the match to TRBD1 covers 8 bases. Germline V gives CDR1 MNHEY, CDR2 SVGEGT. V dropped 6 bases and J dropped 2; count of bases not matched to a gene: 12. The CDR3 runs to 16 residues. CDR3 DNA: TGTGCCAGCAGCCTAGGTGTCGCAGGGGGCGCCTACGAGCAGTACTTC. Translation gives CASSLGVAGGAYEQYF.

This chain links TRBV18 with TRBJ2-7; D might be TRBD1 or TRBD2, each matching 5 bases. The CDR3 has 13 amino acids. Germline V gene lookup returns CDR1 KGHSH and CDR2 LQKENI. With 5 bases removed from V and 2 bases from J, the gap between germline ends came to 10 bases. The CDR3 spells CASSTGTPYEQYF. CDR3 in DNA: TGTGCCAGCTCAACCGGGACGCCCTACGAGCAGTACTTC.

The chain has TRBV4-1 and TRBJ2-5, with 12 positions matching TRBD2. Germline CDR1 MGHRA, CDR2 YSYEKL. The CDR3 contains 16 residues. V shed 1 base, J shed 5 bases, and the junction held 5 bases outside the gene matches. CDR3 sequence (DNA): TGCGCCAGCAGCCAAGCCCTAGCGGGAGGGCTGGAGACCCAGTACTTC. Translated, it gives CASSQALAGGLETQYF.

V gene TRBV11-2 combines with J gene TRBJ1-6; the D gene is possibly TRBD1 (6 bases). Germline V gene data show CDR1 as SGHAT and CDR2 as FQNNGV. The germline V and J ends were trimmed by 1 base and 10 bases, with 11 bases remaining between them. The CDR3 contains 14 residues. The CDR3 is CASSLVGGASPLHF. The CDR3 DNA sequence: TGTGCCAGCAGCTTAGTCGGGGGGGCCTCACCCCTCCACTTT.

The chain has TRBV9 and TRBJ1-1; 8 bases map to TRBD1. V lost 4 bases, J lost 4 bases, and 9 bases stayed unmatched. This CDR3 is built from 15 residues. Germline loops: CDR1 SGDLS, CDR2 YYNGEE. The CDR3 bases are TGTGCCAGCAGCCAAAGGACAGGGCAGGCCACTGAAGCTTTCTTT. Protein sequence: CASSQRTGQATEAFF.

This clone showed up just once. The rearrangement joins TRBV29-1 to TRBJ2-5, with D unclear. The CDR3 length is 15 residues. CDR1 is SQVTM and CDR2 is ANQGSEA in the germline V gene. The ends were cut back, 4 bases at V and 7 bases at J, with 22 bases in the middle. The CDR3 sequence: CSVVSLLVDNGTQYF. The CDR3 DNA is TGCAGCGTTGTATCTTTACTGGTGGATAACGGGACCCAGTACTTC.

The genes are TRBV2 and TRBJ2-2, with D possibly TRBD2 on 5 matching bases. V was shortened by 2 bases and J by 5 bases, with 9 bases between the two germline ends. This CDR3 contains 14 residues. Germline V gene lookup returns CDR1 SNHLY and CDR2 FYNNEI. The CDR3 reads CASSEQRGTGELFF. The DNA for the CDR3 is TGTGCCAGCAGTGAACAGCGCGGGACCGGGGAGCTGTTTTTT.

This clone turned up a few times. The chain uses TRBV7-3 and TRBJ1-4; 11 nucleotides agree with TRBD1. This CDR3 spans 14 amino acids. V shed 4 bases and J 8 bases; nucleotides not matched to a gene: 3. CDR1 is SGHTA, CDR2 FQGTGA, per germline. The CDR3 loop reads CASSSRTGGEKLFF. Written as DNA, the CDR3 is TGTGCCAGCAGCTCCAGGACAGGGGGCGAAAAACTGTTTTTT.